The TCR beta chain under discussion was sequenced for a study of cytomegalovirus exposure and HLA in healthy donors. This CDR3 spans 16 amino acids. Germline CDR1 and CDR2: MNHEY and SMNVEV (reference sequence). V was clipped by 0 bases and J by 6 bases; unmatched bases: 5. The PCR was carried out with 60 Vbeta primers and 13 Jbeta primers. Libraries were prepared by immunoSEQ multiplex PCR; TCRdb keeps only in-frame clonotypes and omits some of them. The data contain 130,000 to 150,000 clones, approximately 81% of them singletons. The receptor comes from a middle-aged woman in good health and CMV-seropositive. J is TRBJ1-5 and V is TRBV27; TRBD1 agrees at 10 bases. Specimen: PBMCs. CDR3 nucleotide sequence: TGTGCCAGCAGTTTATCCCGGACAGGGGGAGGTCAGCCCCAGCATTTT. It encodes CASSLSRTGGGQPQHF.